This TCR beta chain is drawn from a study of CD8+CD57+ T cells in acquired aplastic anemia. Study in general: DNA from sorted CD4+ and CD8+ cells averaged approximately 2.9 ug.

V gave up 4 bases and J gave up 7 bases; unmatched junction bases: 10. Looked up from germline, CDR1 is SGHKS and CDR2 is YYEKEE (reference sequence). The CDR3 runs to 16 residues. Concerning this clonotype itself: Its antigen is as yet unknown.

Study-wide results and limits: CD8+ Simpson's diversity showed no significant patient-control difference. Found in both controls and patients were around 30 CD8+ CDR3 sequences.

Patients selected for sequencing had displayed CD8+CD57+ cell expansion by flow cytometry. Investigators profiled TCR beta VDJ and CDR3 from genomic DNA template. TCRdb analysed the reads with MiXCR anew, one entry per CDR3 protein. The repertoire includes a few hundred thousand distinct CDR3 sequences, around 50% of them detected once, and 15% to 20% sits in the top ten. The specimen was sorted CD4+, CD8+, or CD8+CD57+ T cells (not recorded which) from PBMCs. The source of this sequence is a human donor with aplastic anemia. V gene TRBV5-5 combines with J gene TRBJ1-3; TRBD1 matches at 11 bases. This CDR3 reads CASSAKPGQGVNTIYF. CDR3 bases: TGTGCCAGCAGCGCGAAACCGGGACAGGGGGTCAACACCATATATTTT.